This T cell receptor (beta chain) derives from a study of response to subunit inactivated influenza vaccine. Whole-study findings and limits: There was a suggestion from the authors that each seasonal influenza vaccination recruits few new T cells.

Points on this clonotype: Its antigen is not known.

TCRdb redid the calling of the RT-PCR reads with MiXCR, one entry per CDR3 protein. The sample contains around 850,000 distinct CDR3 sequences, 18% of which appear only once. After removal of 0 bases from V and 3 bases from J, the junction contained 9 bases not matched to a gene. The CDR3 totals 17 residues. CDR1 WNHNN and CDR2 SYGVQD come from the germline V gene (reference sequence). Sequencing was performed on PBMCs from blood, taken 5 to 6 days after vaccination. The sequence was obtained from a man in his fifties or sixties who received an inactivated influenza vaccine. The V call is TRBV10-1, the J call TRBJ2-3; 7 nucleotides agree with TRBD1. In DNA, the CDR3 is TGCGCCAGCAGTGAGTCGGGGACAGCTCCACTAACAGATACGCAGTATTTT. Protein: CASSESGTAPLTDTQYF.